This T cell receptor (beta chain) was documented in a study of human T cells and chemical hapten exposure. This clonotype was counted ten times or more. The target antigen is unknown. Study-wide points: TCRs above 1 in 1000 frequency did not change with DPC sensitization.

How the authors handled the data: Sample TCR totals centred on a median of approximately 95,000, ranging about 20,000 to 690,600. TCRdb reprocessed the 5' RACE reads with MiXCR, giving one entry per CDR3 protein. What appears here as the V and J calls and clone size reflects TCRdb's work, not the paper's. The repertoire consists of about 140,000 distinct CDR3 sequences, with around 4% occurring once and the leading ten covering 1.2% to 1.5%. Total RNA extraction was carried out from unfractionated whole blood. The germline CDR1 and CDR2 sequences are DFQATT and SNEGSKA (reference sequence). This CDR3 region has 17 residues. The V end was cut by 0 bases, the J end by 0 bases, with 15 bases between.

The receptor was derived from a female donor in good health. This chain links TRBV20-1 with TRBJ1-5; weak D call: TRBD1 (5 bases). The CDR3 coding sequence is TGCAGTGCTAGAGATCCGGGACGGGCCTATAGCAATCAGCCCCAGCATTTT. Protein sequence: CSARDPGRAYSNQPQHF.